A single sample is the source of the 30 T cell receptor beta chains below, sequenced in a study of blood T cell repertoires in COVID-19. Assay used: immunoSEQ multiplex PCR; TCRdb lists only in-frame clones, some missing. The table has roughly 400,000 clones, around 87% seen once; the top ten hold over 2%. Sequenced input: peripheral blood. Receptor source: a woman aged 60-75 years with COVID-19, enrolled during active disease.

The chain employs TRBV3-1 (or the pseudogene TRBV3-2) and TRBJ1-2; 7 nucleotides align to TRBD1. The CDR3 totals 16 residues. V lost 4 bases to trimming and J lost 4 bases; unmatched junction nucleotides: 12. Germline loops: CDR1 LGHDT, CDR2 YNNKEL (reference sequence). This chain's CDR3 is CASSPLDRESFYGYTF. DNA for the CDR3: TGTGCCAGCAGCCCCCTCGACAGGGAATCGTTCTATGGCTACACCTTC.

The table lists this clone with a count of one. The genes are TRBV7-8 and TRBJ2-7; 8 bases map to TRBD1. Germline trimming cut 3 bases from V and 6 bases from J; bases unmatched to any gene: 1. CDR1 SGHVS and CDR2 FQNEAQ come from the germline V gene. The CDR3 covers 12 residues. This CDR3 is CASSFRGREQYF. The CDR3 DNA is TGTGCCAGCAGCTTCAGGGGGCGCGAGCAGTACTTC.

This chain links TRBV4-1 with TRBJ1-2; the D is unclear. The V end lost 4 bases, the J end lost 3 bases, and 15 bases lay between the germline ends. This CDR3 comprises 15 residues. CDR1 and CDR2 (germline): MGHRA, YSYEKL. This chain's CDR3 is CASSLQGGGYYGYTF. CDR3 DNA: TGCGCCAGCAGCCTACAAGGCGGCGGATACTATGGCTACACCTTC.

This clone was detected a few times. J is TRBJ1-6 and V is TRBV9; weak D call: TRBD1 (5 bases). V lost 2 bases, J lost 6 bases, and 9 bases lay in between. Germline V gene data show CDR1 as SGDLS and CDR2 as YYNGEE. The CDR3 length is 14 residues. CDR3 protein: CASSVSRVNSPLHF. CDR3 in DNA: TGTGCCAGCAGCGTCTCCAGGGTTAATTCACCCCTCCACTTT.

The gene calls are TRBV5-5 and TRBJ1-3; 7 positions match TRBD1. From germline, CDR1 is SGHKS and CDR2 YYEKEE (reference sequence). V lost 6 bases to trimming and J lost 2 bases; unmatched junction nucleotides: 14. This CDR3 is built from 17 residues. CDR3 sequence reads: CASTGYRGDLPGNTIYF. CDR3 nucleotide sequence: TGTGCCAGCACCGGTTACAGGGGCGATCTCCCTGGAAACACCATATATTTT.

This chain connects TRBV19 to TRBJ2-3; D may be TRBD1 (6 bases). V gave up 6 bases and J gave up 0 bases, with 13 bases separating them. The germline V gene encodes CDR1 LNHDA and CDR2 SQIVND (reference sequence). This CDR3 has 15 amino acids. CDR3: CASRYTGTSTDTQYF. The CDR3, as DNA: TGTGCCAGTAGATATACAGGGACCAGCACAGATACGCAGTATTTT.

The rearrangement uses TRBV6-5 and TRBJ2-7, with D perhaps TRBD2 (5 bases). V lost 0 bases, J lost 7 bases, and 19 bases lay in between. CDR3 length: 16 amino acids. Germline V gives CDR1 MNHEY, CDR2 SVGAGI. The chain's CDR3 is CASSYSASRAGGEQYF. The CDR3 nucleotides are TGTGCCAGCAGTTACTCGGCCAGCCGGGCGGGCGGGGAGCAGTACTTC.

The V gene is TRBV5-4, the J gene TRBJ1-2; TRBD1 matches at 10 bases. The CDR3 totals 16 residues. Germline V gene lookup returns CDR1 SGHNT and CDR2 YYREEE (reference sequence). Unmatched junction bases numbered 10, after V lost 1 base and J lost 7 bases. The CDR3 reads CASSLRARDRGLGYTF. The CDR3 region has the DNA TGTGCCAGCAGCTTGAGGGCCCGCGACAGGGGGCTTGGCTACACCTTC.

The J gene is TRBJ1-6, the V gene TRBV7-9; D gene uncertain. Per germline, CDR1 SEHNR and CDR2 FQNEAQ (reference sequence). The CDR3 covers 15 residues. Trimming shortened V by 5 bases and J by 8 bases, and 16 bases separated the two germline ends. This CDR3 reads CASSPAEVLHSPLHF. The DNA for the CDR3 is TGTGCCAGCAGCCCCGCAGAAGTATTGCATTCACCCCTCCACTTT.

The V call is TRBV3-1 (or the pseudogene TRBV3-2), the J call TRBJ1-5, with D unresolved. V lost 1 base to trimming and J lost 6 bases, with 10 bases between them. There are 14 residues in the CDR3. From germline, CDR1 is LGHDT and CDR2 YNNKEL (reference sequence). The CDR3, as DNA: TGTGCCAGCAGCCAAGCCTCCGGGAGTCAGCCCCAGCATTTT. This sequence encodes CASSQASGSQPQHF.

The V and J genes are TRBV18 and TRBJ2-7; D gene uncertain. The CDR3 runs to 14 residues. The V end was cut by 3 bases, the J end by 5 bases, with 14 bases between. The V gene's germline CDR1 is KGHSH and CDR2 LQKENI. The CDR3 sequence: CASSPVRAIDEQYF. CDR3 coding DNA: TGTGCCAGCTCACCCGTACGTGCGATCGACGAGCAGTACTTC.

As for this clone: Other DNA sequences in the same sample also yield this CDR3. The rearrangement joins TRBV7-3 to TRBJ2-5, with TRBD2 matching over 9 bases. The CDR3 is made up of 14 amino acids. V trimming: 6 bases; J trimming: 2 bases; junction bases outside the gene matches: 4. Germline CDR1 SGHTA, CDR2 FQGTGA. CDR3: CASSLSGGQETQYF. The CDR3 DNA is TGTGCCAGCAGTCTCAGCGGGGGGCAAGAGACCCAGTACTTC.

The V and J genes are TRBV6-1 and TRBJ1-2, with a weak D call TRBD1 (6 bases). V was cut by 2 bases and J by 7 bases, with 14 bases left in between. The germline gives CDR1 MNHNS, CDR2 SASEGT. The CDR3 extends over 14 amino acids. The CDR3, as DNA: TGTGCCAGCAGTGAAACAGGGTATCTCCGTGGCTACACCTTC. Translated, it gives CASSETGYLRGYTF.

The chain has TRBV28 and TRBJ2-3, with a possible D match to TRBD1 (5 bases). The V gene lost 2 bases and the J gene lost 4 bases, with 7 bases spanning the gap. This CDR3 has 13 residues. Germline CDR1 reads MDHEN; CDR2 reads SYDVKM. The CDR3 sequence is CASSLTGPDTQYF. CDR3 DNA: TGTGCCAGCAGTTTAACAGGCCCAGATACGCAGTATTTT.

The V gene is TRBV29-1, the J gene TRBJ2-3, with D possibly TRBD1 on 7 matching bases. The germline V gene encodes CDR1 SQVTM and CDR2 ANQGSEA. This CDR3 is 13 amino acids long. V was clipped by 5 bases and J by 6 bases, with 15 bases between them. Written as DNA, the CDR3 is TGCAGCGTTTCAAATGCAGGGGGGGATACGCAGTATTTT. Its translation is CSVSNAGGDTQYF.

The CDR3 coding sequence is TGTGCCAGCAGCCAGGGCAGGGTTTCGGAGATGAGCGGCTACACCTTC. It is translated as CASSQGRVSEMSGYTF. The chain is built from TRBV3-1 (or the pseudogene TRBV3-2) and TRBJ1-2, with a weak D call TRBD1 (5 bases). V lost 3 bases to trimming and J lost 8 bases, with 22 bases between them. The germline V gene encodes CDR1 LGHDT and CDR2 YNNKEL (reference sequence). The CDR3 length is 16 residues.

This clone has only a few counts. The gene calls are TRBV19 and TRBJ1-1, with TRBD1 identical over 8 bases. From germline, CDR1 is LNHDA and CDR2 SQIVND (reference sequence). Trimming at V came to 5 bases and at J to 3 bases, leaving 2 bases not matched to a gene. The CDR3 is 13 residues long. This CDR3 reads CASSRTGYTEAFF. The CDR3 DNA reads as TGTGCCAGTAGTCGGACAGGGTACACTGAAGCTTTCTTT.

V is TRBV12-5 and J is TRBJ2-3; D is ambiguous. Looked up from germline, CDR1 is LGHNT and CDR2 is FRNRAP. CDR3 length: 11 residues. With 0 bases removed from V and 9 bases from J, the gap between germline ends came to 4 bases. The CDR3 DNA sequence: TGTGCTAGTGGTTTGGTACAGACGCAGTATTTT. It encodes CASGLVQTQYF.

In DNA form, the CDR3 reads TGTGCCAGTAGTATTGGCCCTAATGAGCAGTTCTTC. It yields the protein CASSIGPNEQFF. The V and J genes are TRBV19 and TRBJ2-1, with unresolved D. With 3 bases removed from V and 7 bases from J, the gap between germline ends came to 7 bases. Per the germline V gene, CDR1 is LNHDA and CDR2 is SQIVND (reference sequence). The CDR3 consists of 12 residues.

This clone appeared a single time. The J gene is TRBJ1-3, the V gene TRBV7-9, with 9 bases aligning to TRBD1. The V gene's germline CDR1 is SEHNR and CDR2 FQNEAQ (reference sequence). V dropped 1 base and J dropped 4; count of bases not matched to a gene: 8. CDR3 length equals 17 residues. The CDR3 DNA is TGTGCCAGCAGCTTAGGTGGGACAGGGTCGAGAGGAAACACCATATATTTT. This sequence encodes CASSLGGTGSRGNTIYF.

The CDR3 reads CASSRDRRNNEQFF. As DNA, the CDR3 is TGCGCCAGCAGCCGGGACAGAAGGAACAATGAGCAGTTCTTC. This chain joins TRBV5-1 and TRBJ2-1, with TRBD1 identical over 7 bases. CDR3 length: 14 amino acids. Germline V gene sequence: CDR1 SGHRS, CDR2 YFSETQ. J gave up 5 bases and V 4 bases, and 6 bases lay outside the gene matches.

CDR3 protein: CASSVAQGDSYGYTF. The CDR3 coding sequence is TGTGCCAGCAGCGTAGCTCAGGGGGATAGCTATGGCTACACCTTC. This sequence joins TRBV9 and TRBJ1-2, with TRBD1 matching 7 bases. The CDR3 consists of 15 residues. Germline lookup yields CDR1 SGDLS and CDR2 YYNGEE. V lost 0 bases to trimming and J lost 4 bases; unmatched junction nucleotides: 6.

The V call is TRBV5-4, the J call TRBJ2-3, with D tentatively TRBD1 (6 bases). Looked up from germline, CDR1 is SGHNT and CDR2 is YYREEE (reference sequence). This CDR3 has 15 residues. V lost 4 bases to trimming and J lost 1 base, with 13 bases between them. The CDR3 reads CASSPQGPGTDTQYF. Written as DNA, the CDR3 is TGTGCCAGCAGCCCACAGGGTCCGGGCACAGATACGCAGTATTTT.

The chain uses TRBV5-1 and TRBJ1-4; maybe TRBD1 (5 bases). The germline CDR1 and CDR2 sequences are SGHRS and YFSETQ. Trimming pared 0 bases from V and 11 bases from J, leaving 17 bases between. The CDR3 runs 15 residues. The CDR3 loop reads CASSLAGHQGDKLFF. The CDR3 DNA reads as TGCGCCAGCAGCTTGGCCGGACATCAAGGGGATAAACTGTTTTTT.

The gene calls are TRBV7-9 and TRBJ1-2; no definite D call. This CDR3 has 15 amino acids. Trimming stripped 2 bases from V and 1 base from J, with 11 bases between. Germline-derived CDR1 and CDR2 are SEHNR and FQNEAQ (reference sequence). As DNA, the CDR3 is TGTGCCAGCAGCTTAACGGGTATAGGTAACTATGGCTACACCTTC. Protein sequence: CASSLTGIGNYGYTF.

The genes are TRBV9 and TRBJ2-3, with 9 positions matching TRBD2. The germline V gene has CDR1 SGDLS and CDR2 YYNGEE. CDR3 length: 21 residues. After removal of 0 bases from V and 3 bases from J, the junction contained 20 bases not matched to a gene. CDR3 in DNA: TGTGCCAGCAGCGTAGCTCTTAGGGGCGGACTCGCGGGGGGGAGTACAGATACGCAGTATTTT. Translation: CASSVALRGGLAGGSTDTQYF.

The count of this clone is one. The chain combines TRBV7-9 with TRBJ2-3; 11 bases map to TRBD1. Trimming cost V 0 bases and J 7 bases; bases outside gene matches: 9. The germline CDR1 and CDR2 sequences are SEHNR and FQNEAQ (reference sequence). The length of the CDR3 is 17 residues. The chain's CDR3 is CASSLAKGQGVDNTQYF. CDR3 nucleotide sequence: TGTGCCAGCAGCTTAGCGAAGGGACAGGGGGTGGATAATACGCAGTATTTT.

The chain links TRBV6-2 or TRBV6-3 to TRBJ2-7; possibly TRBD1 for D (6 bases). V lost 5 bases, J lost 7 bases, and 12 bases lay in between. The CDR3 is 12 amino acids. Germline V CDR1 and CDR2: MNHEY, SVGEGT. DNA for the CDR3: TGTGCCAGCAGTAGAGGGGGATCGGAGCAGTACTTC. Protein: CASSRGGSEQYF.

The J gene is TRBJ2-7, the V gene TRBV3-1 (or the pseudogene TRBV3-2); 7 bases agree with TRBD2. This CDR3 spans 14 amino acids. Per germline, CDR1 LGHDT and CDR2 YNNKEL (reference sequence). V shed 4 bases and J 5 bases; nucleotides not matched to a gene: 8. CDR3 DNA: TGTGCCAGCAGCCTGGGGACTAATCGGAACGAGCAGTACTTC. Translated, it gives CASSLGTNRNEQYF.

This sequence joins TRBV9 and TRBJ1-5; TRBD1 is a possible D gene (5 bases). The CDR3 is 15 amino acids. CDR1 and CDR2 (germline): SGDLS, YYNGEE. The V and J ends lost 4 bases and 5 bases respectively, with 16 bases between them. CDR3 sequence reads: CASSPRGGLYQPQHF. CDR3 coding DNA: TGTGCCAGCAGCCCACGGGGGGGGTTATATCAGCCCCAGCATTTT.